Following are 18 T cell receptor beta chains from one sample sequenced in a study of shared clonotypes between healthy human individuals. Sequencing used immunoSEQ multiplex PCR; TCRdb keeps in-frame clones, though not all of them. The sample carries 2 million to 2.5 million clones, 90% to 97% recorded once. The material sequenced was naive CD4+ T cells sorted from blood. Subset defined: CD45RA+ positively selected. These receptors originate from a man aged 18 to 30 in good health.

The chain is built from TRBV7-9 and TRBJ2-7; D remains unclear. Trimming left V 4 bases short and J 6 bases short, with 10 bases between. CDR1 is SEHNR, CDR2 FQNEAQ, per germline (reference sequence). The CDR3 runs to 12 residues. The CDR3 sequence: CASSSDSLEQYF. The DNA for the CDR3 is TGTGCCAGCAGCTCAGACTCCCTCGAGCAGTACTTC. Drawing the rest from reference TRBV7-9 and TRBJ2-7, the complete variable domain is DTGVSQNPRHKITKRGQNVTFRCDPISEHNRLYWYRQTLGQGPEFLTYFQNEAQLEKSRLLSDRFSAERPKGSFSTLEIQRTEQGDSAMYLCASSSDSLEQYFGPGTRLTVT.

The V and J genes are TRBV7-2 and TRBJ2-1; 8 positions agree with TRBD2. The CDR3 totals 13 residues. Germline CDR1 and CDR2: SGHTA and FQGNSA. Trimming took 7 bases from V and 9 from J; bases not matched to a gene: 8. The CDR3 reads CASKAGARGEQFF. The CDR3 DNA reads TGTGCCAGCAAAGCGGGGGCGCGGGGTGAGCAGTTCTTC.

For this clone: Other DNA sequences from this sample encode an identical CDR3 as well. The genes are TRBV6-1 and TRBJ2-7; D gene ambiguous. Germline V gene sequence: CDR1 MNHNS, CDR2 SASEGT. V dropped 1 base and J dropped 1 base, with 8 bases sitting between them. The CDR3 has 14 residues. Written as DNA, the CDR3 is TGTGCCAGCAGTGAAGTGGGCCAGTCCTACGAGCAGTACTTC. It specifies CASSEVGQSYEQYF.

The CDR3 sequence: CASSWGLADTQYF. The DNA of the CDR3 is TGTGCCAGCAGCTGGGGACTAGCAGATACGCAGTATTTT. The chain employs TRBV7-6 and TRBJ2-3, with 8 nucleotides matching TRBD2. The CDR3 contains 13 residues. V dropped 4 bases and J dropped 4; count of bases not matched to a gene: 1. The germline V gene encodes CDR1 SGHVS and CDR2 FNYEAQ. The full variable domain, completed using reference TRBV7-6 and TRBJ2-3, is GAGVSQSPRYKVTKRGQDVALRCDPISGHVSLYWYRQALGQGPEFLTYFNYEAQQDKSGLPNDRFSAERPEGSISTLTIQRTEQRDSAMYRCASSWGLADTQYFGPGTRLTVL.

V gene TRBV7-4 combines with J gene TRBJ2-7; D might be TRBD2 (6 bases). V was clipped by 2 bases and J by 0 bases, with 8 bases between them. From germline, CDR1 is SGHVT and CDR2 SQSDAQ. This CDR3 region has 14 residues. The CDR3 DNA follows: TGTGCCAGCAGCTTATTGGGGGGCTCCTACGAGCAGTACTTC. As protein: CASSLLGGSYEQYF.

This clone was found a few times. The chain carries TRBV29-1 and TRBJ1-5, with D uncertain. This CDR3 is 13 amino acids long. V was trimmed by 6 bases and J by 5 bases, leaving 14 bases between them. Germline CDR1 reads SQVTM; CDR2 reads ANQGSEA. The CDR3 nucleotides are TGCAGCGTCAGAGACGGTAACGATCAGCCCCAGCATTTT. Translation gives CSVRDGNDQPQHF.

This clone was observed once. V and J are TRBV5-1 and TRBJ2-5; 9 nucleotides line up with TRBD1. Unmatched junction bases numbered 5, after V lost 5 bases and J lost 0 bases. Germline lookup yields CDR1 SGHRS and CDR2 YFSETQ. CDR3 length: 15 residues. This CDR3 reads CASRGGTGYQETQYF. CDR3 nucleotide sequence: TGCGCCAGCAGAGGGGGGACAGGGTACCAAGAGACCCAGTACTTC.

The chain employs TRBV10-1 and TRBJ2-7; 8 bases align to TRBD2. Trimming at V came to 0 bases and at J to 1 base, leaving 2 bases not matched to a gene. The CDR3 contains 15 residues. Germline values: CDR1 WNHNN, CDR2 SYGVQD (reference sequence). The CDR3 sequence is CASSESVAGSYEQYF. Written as DNA, the CDR3 is TGCGCCAGCAGTGAGTCGGTAGCGGGGTCCTACGAGCAGTACTTC.

This chain links TRBV21-1 with TRBJ2-7; TRBD1, the D gene given by the table, was not confirmed from the DNA. TRBV21-1 is tagged as a pseudogene. The length of the CDR3 is 13 residues. The CDR3 is CASSKHSIYEQYF. The CDR3 DNA sequence: TGTGCCAGCAGCAAACACAGTATATACGAGCAGTACTTC.

This clone was observed a handful of times. V usage is TRBV7-9 and J usage is TRBJ2-1; unclear D gene. Germline lookup yields CDR1 SEHNR and CDR2 FQNEAQ (reference sequence). The CDR3 has 11 residues. Trimming took 3 bases from V and 7 from J, leaving 4 bases between them. In DNA, the CDR3 is TGTGCCAGCAGCTTTGGGAATGAGCAGTTCTTC. Amino acid sequence: CASSFGNEQFF.

CDR3 in amino acids: CAWTSSRLGGEQYF. CDR3 sequence (DNA): TGTGCCTGGACCTCCTCCCGACTAGGCGGCGAGCAGTACTTC. This rearrangement joins TRBV30 to TRBJ2-7, with D maybe TRBD2 (6 bases). Trimming took 4 bases from V and 6 from J, leaving 19 bases between them. The CDR3 is 14 amino acids. Looked up from germline, CDR1 is GTSNPN and CDR2 is SVGIG (reference sequence).

The J gene is TRBJ2-7, the V gene TRBV6-6; 7 bases are shared with TRBD2. Trimming took 6 bases from V and 0 from J; bases not matched to a gene: 8. The CDR3 covers 15 residues. Germline V gene sequence: CDR1 MNHNY, CDR2 SVGAGI (reference sequence). The CDR3 loop reads CASSPRGGGSYEQYF. The CDR3 DNA reads TGTGCCAGCAGCCCTAGGGGCGGGGGCTCCTACGAGCAGTACTTC.

The rearrangement links TRBV11-2 to TRBJ2-2; 9 nucleotides line up with TRBD2. After removal of 5 bases from V and 2 bases from J, the junction contained 12 bases not matched to a gene. The CDR3 spans 18 residues. Looked up from germline, CDR1 is SGHAT and CDR2 is FQNNGV. CDR3 sequence: CASSPIRTSVFNTGELFF. The CDR3 DNA is TGTGCCAGCAGCCCAATTCGGACTAGCGTGTTTAACACCGGGGAGCTGTTTTTT.

The rearrangement joins TRBV10-3 to TRBJ2-3; 10 nucleotides match TRBD2. Per the germline V gene, CDR1 is ENHRY and CDR2 is SYGVKD. The CDR3 has 16 amino acids. V dropped 4 bases and J dropped 3; count of bases not matched to a gene: 7. The CDR3 loop reads CAISATSGIRTDTQYF. The CDR3, as DNA: TGTGCCATCAGTGCTACTAGCGGGATTAGGACAGATACGCAGTATTTT.

About this clone: The junction departs from the called germline gene at one end, perhaps through a read error. The gene calls are TRBV7-7 and TRBJ2-3; D unclear. Germline V gene sequence: CDR1 SSHAT, CDR2 FNYEAQ (reference sequence). CDR3 length: 15 amino acids. CDR3 residues: CASSPRGTSTDTQYF. The CDR3, as DNA: TGTGCTAGCAGCCCCCGCGGAACTAGCACAGATACGCAGTATTTT.

This sequence joins TRBV11-2 and TRBJ2-1; TRBD2 agrees at 7 bases. The CDR3 covers 18 residues. Germline CDR1 reads SGHAT; CDR2 reads FQNNGV. V lost 7 bases to trimming and J lost 0 bases; unmatched junction nucleotides: 15. CDR3 DNA sequence: TGTGCCAGCACTGGGTGGTGGAGGGAGGGCCACTCCTACAATGAGCAGTTCTTC. The encoded protein is CASTGWWREGHSYNEQFF.

The rearrangement joins TRBV25-1 to TRBJ1-2; TRBD1 might be the D (5 bases). This CDR3 comprises 14 residues. Per the germline V gene, CDR1 is MGHDK and CDR2 is SYGVNS. Between the trimmed V and J ends, which lost 3 bases and 4 bases, there was a span of 12 bases. In DNA, the CDR3 is TGTGCCAGCAGTGACCTTCCAGGGATCTATGGCTACACCTTC. This codes for CASSDLPGIYGYTF.

In this sample, this clone turned up once. CDR3 nucleotide sequence: TGTGCCAGCAGCGCAAGACTAGCGGGGACCACAGATACGCAGTATTTT. It codes for CASSARLAGTTDTQYF. The chain uses TRBV11-2 and TRBJ2-3; 11 nucleotides line up with TRBD2. The germline gives CDR1 SGHAT, CDR2 FQNNGV. The V and J ends lost 5 bases and 2 bases, in that order; junction bases with no gene match: 6. The CDR3 has 16 residues.